Reported below is one TCR beta chain. The data were obtained in a study of T cell changes during pregnancy in multiple sclerosis. Per germline, CDR1 SQVTM and CDR2 ANQGSEA. The CDR3 loop spans 13 amino acids. Between the trimmed V and J ends, which lost 4 bases and 3 bases, there was a span of 13 bases. Profiling relied on immunoSEQ multiplex PCR, and the TCRdb table lists in-frame clones only, not all of them. The profile covers 25,000 to 40,000 clones, with about 91% appearing a single time and 6% to 7.5% taken by the ten largest. The source of this sequence is a female donor with multiple sclerosis, enrolled in a pregnancy study. The gene calls are TRBV29-1 and TRBJ2-7; TRBD2 is a possible D gene (6 bases). Sequencing was performed on CD8+ T cells from peripheral blood mononuclear cells, taken in the second trimester of pregnancy. The CDR3 DNA reads as TGCAGCGTTGTCGGGGGTAGTGTCTACGAGCAGTACTTC. Translated, it gives CSVVGGSVYEQYF.